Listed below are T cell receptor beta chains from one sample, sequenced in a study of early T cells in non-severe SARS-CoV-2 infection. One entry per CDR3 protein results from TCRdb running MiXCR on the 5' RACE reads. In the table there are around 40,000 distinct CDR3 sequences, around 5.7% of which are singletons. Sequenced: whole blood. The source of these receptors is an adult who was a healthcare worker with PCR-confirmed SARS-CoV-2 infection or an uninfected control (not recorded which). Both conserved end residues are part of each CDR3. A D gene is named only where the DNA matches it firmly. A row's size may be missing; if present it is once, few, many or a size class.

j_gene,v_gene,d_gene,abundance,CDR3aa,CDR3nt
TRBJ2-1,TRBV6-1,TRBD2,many,CASSDGTSGYNEQFF,TGTGCCAGCAGTGACGGGACTAGCGGCTACAATGAGCAGTTCTTC
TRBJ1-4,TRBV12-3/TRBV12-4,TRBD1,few,CASSYRDRGERLFF,TGTGCCAGCAGCTACCGGGACAGGGGAGAAAGACTGTTTTTT
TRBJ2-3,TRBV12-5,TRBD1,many,CASASQGAFTDTQYF,TGTGCTAGTGCCTCACAGGGGGCCTTCACAGATACGCAGTATTTT
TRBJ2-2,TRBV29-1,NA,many,CSVGVSVGGELFF,TGCAGCGTTGGGGTTAGCGTTGGCGGGGAGCTGTTTTTT
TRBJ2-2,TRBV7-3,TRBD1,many,CASSVRTGGTGELFF,TGTGCCAGCAGCGTTCGGACAGGAGGAACCGGGGAGCTGTTTTTT
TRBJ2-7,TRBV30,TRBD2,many,CAWSPGGPYEQYF,TGTGCCTGGAGCCCGGGAGGGCCATACGAGCAGTACTTC
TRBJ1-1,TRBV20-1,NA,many,CSAPTGNTEAFF,TGCAGTGCTCCGACAGGGAACACTGAAGCTTTCTTT
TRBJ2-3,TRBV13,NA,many,CASSLLTRTDTQYF,TGTGCCAGCAGCTTATTAACTCGCACAGATACGCAGTATTTT
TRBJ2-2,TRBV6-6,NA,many,CASKWSQNTGELFF,TGTGCCAGCAAGTGGTCTCAGAACACCGGGGAGCTGTTTTTT
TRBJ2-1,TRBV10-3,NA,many,CAVSGFPLNEQFF,TGTGCCGTTAGCGGATTCCCTCTCAATGAGCAGTTCTTC
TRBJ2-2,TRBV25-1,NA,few,CASSEWAGELFF,TGTGCCAGCAGTGAATGGGCCGGGGAGCTGTTTTTT
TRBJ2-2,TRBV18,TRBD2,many,CASSPRGSDTGELFF,TGTGCCAGCTCACCCCGCGGGAGTGACACCGGGGAGCTGTTTTTT
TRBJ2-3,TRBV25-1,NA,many,CASSVTGHHLADTQYF,TGTGCCAGCAGTGTTACGGGACACCACTTAGCGGATACGCAGTATTTT
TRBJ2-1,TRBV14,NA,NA,CASSQLSGSYNEQFF,TGTGCCAGCAGCCAACTTAGCGGCTCCTACAATGAGCAGTTCTTC
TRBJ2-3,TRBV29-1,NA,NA,CSVELSTDTQYF,TGCAGCGTTGAATTGAGCACAGATACGCAGTATTTT
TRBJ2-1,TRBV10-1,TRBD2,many,CASGEQGLAGGQDEQFF,TGCGCCAGCGGGGAACAGGGACTAGCGGGAGGGCAGGATGAGCAGTTCTTC
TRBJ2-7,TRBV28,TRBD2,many,CASTHGGGFNYEQYF,TGTGCCAGCACCCACGGGGGGGGATTCAACTACGAGCAGTACTTC
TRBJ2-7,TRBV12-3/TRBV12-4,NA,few,CASSPPRDSYEQYF,TGTGCCAGCAGTCCCCCTCGGGACTCCTACGAGCAGTACTTC
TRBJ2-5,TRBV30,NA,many,CAWKPLGETQYF,TGTGCCTGGAAACCCCTCGGGGAGACCCAGTACTTC
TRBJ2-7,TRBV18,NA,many,CASSPDTYEQYF,TGTGCCAGCTCACCGGACACCTACGAGCAGTACTTC
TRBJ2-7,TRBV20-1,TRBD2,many,CSARPPAGLAGAYYEQYF,TGCAGTGCTAGGCCCCCAGCAGGACTAGCGGGAGCATACTACGAGCAGTACTTC
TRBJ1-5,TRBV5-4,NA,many,CASSFREGNQPQHF,TGTGCCAGCAGCTTCAGGGAGGGCAATCAGCCCCAGCATTTT
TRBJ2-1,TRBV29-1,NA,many,CSVEDRASSYNEQFF,TGCAGCGTTGAAGATCGCGCTAGCTCCTACAATGAGCAGTTCTTC
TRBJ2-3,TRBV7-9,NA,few,CASSLRNGADTQYF,TGTGCCAGCAGCTTAAGGAACGGCGCAGATACGCAGTATTTT
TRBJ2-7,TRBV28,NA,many,CASSLERGPYEQYF,TGTGCCAGCAGTTTAGAGAGAGGTCCATACGAGCAGTACTTC
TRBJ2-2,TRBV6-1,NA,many,CASSELRAGELFF,TGTGCCAGCAGTGAGTTGCGGGCCGGGGAGCTGTTTTTT
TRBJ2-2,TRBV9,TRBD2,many,CASSVVTSGITGELFF,TGTGCCAGCAGCGTAGTCACTAGCGGGATTACCGGGGAGCTGTTTTTT
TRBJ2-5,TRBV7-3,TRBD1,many,CASSLSITGGETQYF,TGTGCCAGCAGCTTATCTATTACAGGGGGGGAGACCCAGTACTTC
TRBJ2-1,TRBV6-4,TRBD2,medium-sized,CASSDSTSGSNEQFF,TGTGCCAGCAGTGACTCGACTAGCGGGAGCAATGAGCAGTTCTTC
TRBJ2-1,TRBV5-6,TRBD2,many,CASSPGLAPRWFF,TGTGCCAGCAGCCCGGGACTAGCGCCCCGGTGGTTCTTC
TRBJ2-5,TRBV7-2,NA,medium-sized,CASSSQETQYF,TGTGCCAGCAGCTCCCAAGAGACCCAGTACTTC
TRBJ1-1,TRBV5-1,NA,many,CASGREGAEAFF,TGCGCCAGCGGGAGGGAGGGCGCTGAAGCTTTCTTT
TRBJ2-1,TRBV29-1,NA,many,CSVEGLSTGSYNEQFF,TGCAGCGTTGAGGGCTTATCTACAGGCTCCTACAATGAGCAGTTCTTC